A single sample is the source of the 18 T cell receptor beta chains below, sequenced in a study of early T cells in non-severe SARS-CoV-2 infection. One entry per CDR3 protein results from TCRdb running MiXCR on the 5' RACE reads. The sample consists of roughly 76,000 distinct CDR3 sequences, over 9% of them appearing once. The sequenced sample consisted of whole blood. The origin of the receptors is an adult who was a healthcare worker with PCR-confirmed SARS-CoV-2 infection or an uninfected control (not recorded which).

The sample holds a few counts of this clonotype. The V call is TRBV25-1, the J call TRBJ2-7; tentatively, D is TRBD1 (6 bases). Trimming cost V 5 bases and J 5 bases, with 19 bases left between them. Germline values: CDR1 MGHDK, CDR2 SYGVNS. This CDR3 is 15 amino acids long. The CDR3 nucleotides read TGTGCCAGCAGTACCTGGACAGCTCCTACCGACGAGCAGTACTTC. Translated, it gives CASSTWTAPTDEQYF.

This clonotype showed up just a few times. The chain employs TRBV10-3 and TRBJ1-3; the D is unclear. Germline V gene data show CDR1 as ENHRY and CDR2 as SYGVKD. Trimming removed 2 bases from V and 1 base from J, with 9 bases in between. The CDR3 sequence is 15 residues long. In nucleotides, the CDR3 is TGTGCCATCAGTGAGGGGTTTGGATCTGGAAACACCATATATTTT. Translation: CAISEGFGSGNTIYF.

The rearrangement joins TRBV10-3 to TRBJ2-7, with D unresolved. The CDR3 consists of 13 residues. Trimming shortened V by 3 bases and J by 0 bases, and 6 bases separated the two germline ends. Germline V gene lookup returns CDR1 ENHRY and CDR2 SYGVKD. The CDR3 region has the DNA TGTGCCATCAGTGAAATGAGCTCCTACGAGCAGTACTTC. This translates into CAISEMSSYEQYF.

This clonotype has a count of ten or more. The CDR3 nucleotides are TGTGCCAGCCGTCCGGGACTAGCGGGAGGGCCAGGCACCGGGGAGCTGTTTTTT. Protein sequence: CASRPGLAGGPGTGELFF. This chain connects TRBV25-1 to TRBJ2-2; 16 bases align to TRBD2. Germline CDR1 is MGHDK and CDR2 is SYGVNS. The ends lost 8 bases at V and 4 bases at J; junction bases unmatched: 10. The CDR3 has 18 amino acids.

The chain is built from TRBV5-4 and TRBJ1-2; 8 positions match TRBD1. CDR3 length: 16 residues. Germline CDR1 and CDR2: SGHNT and YYREEE (reference sequence). Trimming took 0 bases from V and 4 from J; bases not matched to a gene: 8. The CDR3 is CASSLASGQAVYGYTF. Written as DNA, the CDR3 is TGTGCCAGCAGCTTGGCCTCGGGACAGGCTGTCTATGGCTACACCTTC. Full variable domain (missing parts from reference TRBV5-4 and TRBJ1-2): ETGVTQSPTHLIKTRGQQVTLRCSSQSGHNTVSWYQQALGQGPQFIFQYYREEENGRGNFPPRFSGLQFPNYSSELNVNALELDDSALYLCASSLASGQAVYGYTFGSGTRLTVV.

The J gene is TRBJ2-1, the V gene TRBV13, with D possibly matching TRBD2 (6 bases). V lost 7 bases, J lost 0 bases, and 13 bases lay in between. Germline assignment: CDR1 PRHDT and CDR2 FYEKMQ (reference sequence). This CDR3 has 15 amino acids. CDR3 amino acids: CASTASESSYNEQFF. In nucleotides, the CDR3 is TGTGCCAGCACCGCTAGCGAGAGCTCCTACAATGAGCAGTTCTTC.

This clonotype was recorded many times. The rearrangement uses TRBV6-5 and TRBJ2-3, with 12 bases lining up with TRBD2. This CDR3 is 14 amino acids long. In germline, CDR1 is MNHEY, CDR2 SVGAGI. J lost 5 bases, V lost 4 bases, and 1 base had no gene match. Here the CDR3 DNA reads TGTGCCAGCAGTTCGGGACTAGCGGGAGATACGCAGTATTTT. Translated: CASSSGLAGDTQYF.

This clonotype was detected ten times or more. This sequence joins TRBV5-1 and TRBJ2-3; 9 bases match TRBD2. This CDR3 has 15 residues. J gave up 4 bases and V 5 bases, and 8 bases lay outside the gene matches. From germline, CDR1 is SGHRS and CDR2 YFSETQ. CDR3 DNA sequence: TGCGCCAGCAGGTCTCAGCGGGAGGTCGCAGATACGCAGTATTTT. Its translation is CASRSQREVADTQYF.

This clonotype was seen only a few times. The chain employs TRBV12-3 or TRBV12-4 and TRBJ2-7, with D tentatively TRBD1 or TRBD2 (5 bases each). The CDR3 extends over 15 amino acids. The germline V and J ends were trimmed by 4 bases and 1 base, with 14 bases remaining between them. CDR3 sequence: CASSYLGTRSYEQYF. DNA of the CDR3: TGTGCCAGCAGTTACCTCGGGACCCGGTCCTACGAGCAGTACTTC.

The chain links TRBV29-1 to TRBJ2-6; 13 bases line up with TRBD2. The germline gives CDR1 SQVTM, CDR2 ANQGSEA. V lost 5 bases, J lost 0 bases, and 4 bases stayed unmatched. The CDR3 is 17 amino acids. CDR3 in amino acids: CSVTGLAGASGANVLTF. In DNA form, the CDR3 reads TGCAGCGTTACCGGACTAGCGGGGGCCTCTGGGGCCAACGTCCTGACTTTC.

This clonotype was seen many times. DNA of the CDR3: TGTGCCAGCAGCCAGCCCGGGACTAGCGGGAGGAGTGAGCAGTTCTTC. Translation gives CASSQPGTSGRSEQFF. This chain links TRBV4-2 with TRBJ2-1; TRBD2 matches at 15 bases. The V segment lost 3 bases and the J segment 9 bases; nucleotides outside the gene matches: 6. This CDR3 has 16 residues. CDR1 and CDR2 (germline): LGHNA, YNFKEQ.

The chain couples TRBV28 to TRBJ2-3; the D is unclear. V was pared by 7 bases and J by 4 bases, with 6 bases between. The CDR3 has 11 residues. CDR1 and CDR2 (germline): MDHEN, SYDVKM. The CDR3 region has the DNA TGTGCCAGCAAGGGCCCAGATACGCAGTATTTT. It yields the protein CASKGPDTQYF.

The rearrangement uses TRBV7-2 and TRBJ1-1; the match to TRBD1 covers 8 bases. The trim removed 3 bases at V and 6 bases at J, leaving 6 bases unmatched. The germline gives CDR1 SGHTA, CDR2 FQGNSA. The CDR3 consists of 14 residues. The DNA for the CDR3 is TGTGCCAGCAGCTTTATCGACAGGGGCTCTGAAGCTTTCTTT. Residues: CASSFIDRGSEAFF.

The chain recombines TRBV19 with TRBJ2-1; 10 nucleotides agree with TRBD1. The junction had 8 bases not matched to a gene; V was cut back by 4 bases and J by 5 bases. This CDR3 is 16 amino acids long. Germline V gives CDR1 LNHDA, CDR2 SQIVND (reference sequence). CDR3 sequence: CASSTDRGEKHNEQFF. For the CDR3, the DNA is TGTGCCAGTAGTACGGACAGGGGGGAAAAACACAATGAGCAGTTCTTC.

This clonotype was seen many times. The rearrangement joins TRBV20-1 to TRBJ2-3; no reliable D call. Germline V gene lookup returns CDR1 DFQATT and CDR2 SNEGSKA (reference sequence). The CDR3 covers 10 residues. This CDR3 reads CSSPRDTQYF. CDR3 nucleotides: TGCAGCTCTCCCCGGGATACGCAGTATTTT.

This clonotype was recorded many times. This sequence joins TRBV6-5 and TRBJ1-1; 9 positions match TRBD1. The CDR3 runs to 15 residues. From germline, CDR1 is MNHEY and CDR2 SVGAGI. V lost 5 bases and J lost 5; bases outside the gene matches: 9. In DNA, the CDR3 is TGTGCCAGCAGTGCCCTGGGGACAGGGTTTACTGAAGCTTTCTTT. This codes for CASSALGTGFTEAFF.

This clonotype was found many times. V and J are TRBV6-2 or TRBV6-3 and TRBJ2-1, with 11 nucleotides matching TRBD2. Looked up from germline, CDR1 is MNHEY and CDR2 is SVGEGT. This CDR3 has 15 amino acids. The trim removed 6 bases at V and 5 bases at J, leaving 6 bases unmatched. CDR3 region: CASSRLAGLNNEQFF. CDR3 sequence (DNA): TGTGCCAGCAGCAGACTAGCGGGACTAAACAATGAGCAGTTCTTC.

In its sample, this clonotype was seen a few times. V gene TRBV5-1 combines with J gene TRBJ2-7; D possibly corresponds to TRBD2 (6 bases). There are 12 residues in the CDR3. With 2 bases removed from V and 6 bases from J, the gap between germline ends came to 9 bases. Germline-derived CDR1 and CDR2 are SGHRS and YFSETQ. CDR3 amino acids: CASSFAGGEQYF. The CDR3 DNA reads TGCGCCAGCAGCTTTGCCGGGGGCGAGCAGTACTTC.